The clone carrying this T cell receptor (beta chain) occurred many times. The CDR3 is made up of 15 amino acids. Germline V gene sequence: CDR1 ENHRY, CDR2 SYGVKD. V shed 6 bases, J shed 2 bases, and the junction held 6 bases outside the gene matches. This sample is part of a study of human T cells and chemical hapten exposure. The time point denotes: pre-sensitization, week 0. Treatment: therapeutic diphenylcyclopropenone sensitization with weekly scalp DPC. TCRdb fed the RACE reads into MiXCR, producing one record per CDR3 protein. The data contain 350,000 to 400,000 distinct CDR3 sequences, 4.5% to 6% of them singletons.

The sequencing here drew on whole blood, taken in connection with sensitization to the hapten diphenylcyclopropenone (DPC). The chain uses TRBV10-3 and TRBJ2-7; TRBD2 matches at 11 bases. The sequence was collected from a woman aged 45-59 years with alopecia areata. Some clones in this sample may be carry-over from other donors' samples. In nucleotides, the CDR3 is TGTGCCATCAGGGAGGTAGCGGGAGGGCCCTACGAGCAGTACTTC. Amino acid sequence: CAIREVAGGPYEQYF.